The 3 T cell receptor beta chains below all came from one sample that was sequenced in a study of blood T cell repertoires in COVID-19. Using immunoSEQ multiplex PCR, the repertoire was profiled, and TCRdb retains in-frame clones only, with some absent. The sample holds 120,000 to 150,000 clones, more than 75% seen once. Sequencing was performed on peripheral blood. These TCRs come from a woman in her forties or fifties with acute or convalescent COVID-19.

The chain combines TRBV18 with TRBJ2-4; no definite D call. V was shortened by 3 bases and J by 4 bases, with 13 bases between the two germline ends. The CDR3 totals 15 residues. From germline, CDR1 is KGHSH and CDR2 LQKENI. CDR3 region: CASSPSHGQKNIQYF. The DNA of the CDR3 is TGTGCCAGCTCACCCTCTCACGGTCAAAAAAACATTCAGTACTTC.

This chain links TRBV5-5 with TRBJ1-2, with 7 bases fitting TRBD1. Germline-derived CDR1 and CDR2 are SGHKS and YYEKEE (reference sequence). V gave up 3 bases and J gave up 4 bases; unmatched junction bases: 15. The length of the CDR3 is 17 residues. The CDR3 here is CASSSWGETGQSYGYTF. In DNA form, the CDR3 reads TGTGCCAGCAGCTCCTGGGGGGAGACAGGGCAGAGCTATGGCTACACCTTC. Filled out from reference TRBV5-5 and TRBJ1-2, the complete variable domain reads DAGVTQSPTHLIKTRGQQVTLRCSPISGHKSVSWYQQVLGQGPQFIFQYYEKEERGRGNFPDRFSARQFPNYSSELNVNALLLGDSALYLCASSSWGETGQSYGYTFGSGTRLTVV.

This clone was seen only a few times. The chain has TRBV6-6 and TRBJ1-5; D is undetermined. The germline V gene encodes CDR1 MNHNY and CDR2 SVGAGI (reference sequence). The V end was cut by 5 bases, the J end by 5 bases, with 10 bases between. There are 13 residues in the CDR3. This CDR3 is CASSPFSDQPQHF. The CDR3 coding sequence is TGTGCCAGCAGTCCTTTTTCGGATCAGCCCCAGCATTTT.